The 12 T cell receptor beta chains presented below share a single source sample, sequenced in a study of blood T cell repertoires in COVID-19. Clones were read by immunoSEQ multiplex PCR, and TCRdb kept only the in-frame ones, dropping some. Among 60,000 or so clones listed, roughly 80% were seen once. Sample: peripheral blood. These receptor sequences come from a man in his fifties or sixties with acute or convalescent COVID-19.

This clone showed up just once. The chain joins TRBV9 to TRBJ1-6; tentative D call: TRBD1 (5 bases). CDR1 and CDR2 (germline): SGDLS, YYNGEE. This CDR3 region has 15 residues. Trimming removed 0 bases at V and 7 bases at J, with 11 bases between. As DNA, the CDR3 is TGTGCCAGCAGCGTAGATTACGGGGGGAATTCACCCCTCCACTTT. Translation gives CASSVDYGGNSPLHF.

This chain joins TRBV14 and TRBJ1-1, with 11 nucleotides matching TRBD1. CDR3 size: 14 residues. Germline assignment: CDR1 SGHDN and CDR2 FVKESK. V dropped 6 bases and J dropped 4; count of bases not matched to a gene: 4. The CDR3 is CASRLGTGGTEAFF. In DNA, the CDR3 is TGTGCCAGCAGACTCGGGACAGGGGGCACTGAAGCTTTCTTT.

The V gene is TRBV7-9, the J gene TRBJ2-3, with D perhaps TRBD2 (5 bases). Per the germline V gene, CDR1 is SEHNR and CDR2 is FQNEAQ (reference sequence). Trimming cost V 1 base and J 8 bases, with 16 bases left between them. This CDR3 spans 15 amino acids. The CDR3 here is CASSLVVEASTTQYF. In DNA form, the CDR3 reads TGTGCCAGCAGCTTAGTCGTAGAGGCTAGCACTACGCAGTATTTT.

The chain uses TRBV7-9 and TRBJ2-7; TRBD1 agrees at 7 bases. V was clipped by 5 bases and J by 3 bases; unmatched bases: 7. CDR3 length: 14 amino acids. The germline CDR1 and CDR2 sequences are SEHNR and FQNEAQ (reference sequence). The CDR3 sequence: CASSHRDSNYEQYF. DNA of the CDR3: TGTGCCAGCAGCCATCGGGACAGCAACTACGAGCAGTACTTC.

V is TRBV11-2 and J is TRBJ1-1; 8 nucleotides line up with TRBD1. The CDR3 totals 14 residues. V was pared by 4 bases and J by 1 base, with 2 bases of the junction left unmatched. The germline CDR1 and CDR2 sequences are SGHAT and FQNNGV. The CDR3 bases are TGTGCCAGCAGCTATACAGGGGGGAACACTGAAGCTTTCTTT. This translates into CASSYTGGNTEAFF.

This sequence joins TRBV6-5 and TRBJ2-7; the D gene is possibly TRBD1 (5 bases). V lost 7 bases to trimming and J lost 5 bases, with 15 bases between them. Germline loops: CDR1 MNHEY, CDR2 SVGAGI. The CDR3 extends over 13 amino acids. CDR3 sequence (DNA): TGTGCCAGCAATACCCAGTGGGGCAACGAGCAGTACTTC. Translating it yields CASNTQWGNEQYF.

This rearrangement joins TRBV30 to TRBJ1-2, with D uncertain. CDR3 length: 14 residues. V lost 5 bases, J lost 4 bases, and 17 bases lay in between. Germline V gene lookup returns CDR1 GTSNPN and CDR2 SVGIG (reference sequence). CDR3 sequence: CAWEEEGASYGYTF. The DNA of the CDR3 is TGTGCCTGGGAGGAAGAGGGAGCTAGCTATGGCTACACCTTC.

The chain carries TRBV4-1 and TRBJ2-3, with D perhaps matching TRBD2 (7 bases). The germline V gene has CDR1 MGHRA and CDR2 YSYEKL. The CDR3 loop spans 16 amino acids. The germline V and J ends were trimmed by 2 bases and 5 bases, with 17 bases remaining between them. The CDR3 DNA reads TGCGCCAGCAGCCAACGCCCAGGGGAGGGCGGAGATACGCAGTATTTT. This translates into CASSQRPGEGGDTQYF.

J is TRBJ1-4 and V is TRBV5-1; D not certain. This CDR3 region has 14 residues. Germline V gene data show CDR1 as SGHRS and CDR2 as YFSETQ. V was trimmed by 0 bases and J by 5 bases, leaving 8 bases between them. The DNA of the CDR3 is TGCGCCAGCAGCTTGGGACAAACGAATGAAAAACTGTTTTTT. Translated, it gives CASSLGQTNEKLFF.

The chain employs TRBV5-1 and TRBJ1-3; 9 bases fit TRBD1. The CDR3 runs 15 residues. V gave up 3 bases and J gave up 1 base; unmatched junction bases: 2. From germline, CDR1 is SGHRS and CDR2 YFSETQ. As DNA, the CDR3 is TGCGCCAGCAGCTCCGGGACAGGGTCTGGAAACACCATATATTTT. This gives the protein CASSSGTGSGNTIYF.

This clone showed up just a few times. This chain uses TRBV27 with TRBJ1-2; TRBD1 agrees at 8 bases. With V trimmed by 6 bases and J by 8 bases, 11 bases remained unmatched. CDR1 and CDR2 (germline): MNHEY, SMNVEV (reference sequence). The CDR3 length is 14 residues. DNA for the CDR3: TGTGCCAGCAGCCCGGACAGGGAATGGGGCGGCTACACCTTC. Protein product: CASSPDREWGGYTF.

V is TRBV27 and J is TRBJ2-4; 10 bases line up with TRBD1. CDR1 MNHEY and CDR2 SMNVEV come from the germline V gene (reference sequence). V dropped 3 bases and J dropped 6; count of bases not matched to a gene: 2. The CDR3 spans 14 residues. This CDR3 reads CASSFRDRGNIQYF. CDR3 DNA: TGTGCCAGCAGTTTCAGGGACAGGGGAAACATTCAGTACTTC.